This is a list of T cell receptor beta chains from one sample in a study of blood T cell repertoires in COVID-19. Repertoires were generated with immunoSEQ multiplex PCR, while TCRdb's copy carries only in-frame clones and drops some. The sample includes fewer than 120,000 clones, around 82% of them seen just once. Sequencing was carried out using peripheral blood. The receptors originated from a woman in her sixties or seventies with acute or convalescent COVID-19. Each CDR3 is given with its conserved first and last residue. Fields, in order: clone size, V gene, J gene, D gene, CDR3 DNA, CDR3 protein. D genes are given only for firm matches. Size tells how often a clone was seen (once, few, many) or the class of an expanded clone, and some rows leave it out.

clone size: -
V gene: TRBV3-1/TRBV3-2
J gene: TRBJ2-7
D gene: TRBD1
CDR3 DNA: TGTGCCAGCAGCCTGGGACAGGATAACTACGAGCAGTACTTC
CDR3 protein: CASSLGQDNYEQYF

clone size: -
V gene: TRBV5-6
J gene: TRBJ1-1
D gene: -
CDR3 DNA: TGTGCCAGCAGAATGGGAGCGGCCCCTGAAGCTTTCTTT
CDR3 protein: CASRMGAAPEAFF

clone size: -
V gene: TRBV5-5
J gene: TRBJ1-3
D gene: -
CDR3 DNA: TGTGCCAGCAGCTGGGAGGGGTTCTCTGGAAACACCATATATTTT
CDR3 protein: CASSWEGFSGNTIYF

clone size: -
V gene: TRBV7-9
J gene: TRBJ1-2
D gene: TRBD1
CDR3 DNA: TGTGCCAGCAGCGGATACAGGGGAGCTAACTATGGCTACACCTTC
CDR3 protein: CASSGYRGANYGYTF

clone size: few
V gene: TRBV24-1
J gene: TRBJ2-3
D gene: -
CDR3 DNA: TGTGCCACCAGTGACATGAGGGCGGGGGATACGCAGTATTTT
CDR3 protein: CATSDMRAGDTQYF

clone size: -
V gene: TRBV10-3
J gene: TRBJ2-3
D gene: -
CDR3 DNA: TGTGCCATCAGTGAGTCTAAAGCTACGCAGTATTTT
CDR3 protein: CAISESKATQYF

clone size: -
V gene: TRBV15
J gene: TRBJ1-2
D gene: TRBD1
CDR3 DNA: TGTGCCACCAGCAGGGGACAGGGGTTAGACTATGGCTACACCTTC
CDR3 protein: CATSRGQGLDYGYTF

clone size: -
V gene: TRBV5-1
J gene: TRBJ1-1
D gene: TRBD1
CDR3 DNA: TGCGCCAGCAGCCACCCGGGACAGGGAGATACTGAAGCTTTCTTT
CDR3 protein: CASSHPGQGDTEAFF

clone size: once
V gene: TRBV7-2
J gene: TRBJ2-5
D gene: TRBD2
CDR3 DNA: TGTGCCAGCAGCTCGGGACTAGCGGGGTCCCGGGGGACCCAGTACTTC
CDR3 protein: CASSSGLAGSRGTQYF

clone size: few
V gene: TRBV11-2
J gene: TRBJ2-4
D gene: -
CDR3 DNA: TGTGCCAGCAGCTTACAGGGGAACAAAAACATTCAGTACTTC
CDR3 protein: CASSLQGNKNIQYF

clone size: large
V gene: TRBV11-2
J gene: TRBJ2-7
D gene: TRBD1
CDR3 DNA: TGTGCCAGCAGCTTAGAGGCGACAGGGGCCTACGAGCAGTACTTC
CDR3 protein: CASSLEATGAYEQYF

clone size: -
V gene: TRBV28
J gene: TRBJ1-4
D gene: -
CDR3 DNA: TGTGCCAGCAGTTTATTCAGACTTAATGAAAAACTGTTTTTT
CDR3 protein: CASSLFRLNEKLFF

clone size: -
V gene: TRBV19
J gene: TRBJ1-4
D gene: -
CDR3 DNA: TGTGCCAGTAGCCCAGTGGAGGGAGAAAAACTGTTTTTT
CDR3 protein: CASSPVEGEKLFF

clone size: -
V gene: TRBV2
J gene: TRBJ2-3
D gene: TRBD1
CDR3 DNA: TGTGCCGGAGTAAACACGGGACAGCCTGGTCCTAGCACAGATACGCAGTATTTT
CDR3 protein: CAGVNTGQPGPSTDTQYF

clone size: few
V gene: TRBV7-2
J gene: TRBJ2-1
D gene: TRBD1
CDR3 DNA: TGTGCCAGCAGCCGTACAGGGGAAGGTGGGTACAATGAGCAGTTCTTC
CDR3 protein: CASSRTGEGGYNEQFF

clone size: -
V gene: TRBV7-9
J gene: TRBJ1-3
D gene: -
CDR3 DNA: TGTGCCAGCAGCTTAGAGGGACTTGGAAACACCATATATTTT
CDR3 protein: CASSLEGLGNTIYF

clone size: -
V gene: TRBV28
J gene: TRBJ1-6
D gene: TRBD1
CDR3 DNA: TGTGCCAGCAGTCCAGCCGACAGGGAAAATTCACCCCTCCACTTT
CDR3 protein: CASSPADRENSPLHF

clone size: -
V gene: TRBV7-3
J gene: TRBJ2-2
D gene: -
CDR3 DNA: TGTGCCAGCAGCTTACCTGGACAGAGACGTGACACCGGGGAGCTGTTTTTT
CDR3 protein: CASSLPGQRRDTGELFF

clone size: -
V gene: TRBV19
J gene: TRBJ2-1
D gene: -
CDR3 DNA: TGTGCCAGTAGTAACTTCAAGCACAGGACCTACAATGAGCAGTTCTTC
CDR3 protein: CASSNFKHRTYNEQFF

clone size: -
V gene: TRBV19
J gene: TRBJ2-1
D gene: -
CDR3 DNA: TGTGCCAGTAGTATTGGGGGGATCAATGAGCAGTTCTTC
CDR3 protein: CASSIGGINEQFF

clone size: -
V gene: TRBV12-3/TRBV12-4
J gene: TRBJ1-4
D gene: -
CDR3 DNA: TGTGCCAGCAGTTTACAGGAAAAACTGTTTTTT
CDR3 protein: CASSLQEKLFF

clone size: few
V gene: TRBV5-1
J gene: TRBJ2-3
D gene: -
CDR3 DNA: TGCGCCAGCAGCCCCGTAGGGACTAGCACAGATACGCAGTATTTT
CDR3 protein: CASSPVGTSTDTQYF

clone size: -
V gene: TRBV6-4
J gene: TRBJ1-2
D gene: -
CDR3 DNA: TGTGCCAGCAGTGACTCCCCCGGCCATGGCGGAGGCTACACCTTC
CDR3 protein: CASSDSPGHGGGYTF

clone size: -
V gene: TRBV5-4
J gene: TRBJ1-2
D gene: -
CDR3 DNA: TGTGCCAGCAGCTTGCCCGCTAACTATGGCTACACCTTC
CDR3 protein: CASSLPANYGYTF

clone size: -
V gene: TRBV12-5
J gene: TRBJ2-3
D gene: TRBD2
CDR3 DNA: TGTGCTAGTGGTTTACTAGCGGCCACAGATACGCAGTATTTT
CDR3 protein: CASGLLAATDTQYF

clone size: few
V gene: TRBV18
J gene: TRBJ1-1
D gene: -
CDR3 DNA: TGTGCCAGCTCACCGGAGGGCACTGAAGCTTTCTTT
CDR3 protein: CASSPEGTEAFF

clone size: -
V gene: TRBV29-1
J gene: TRBJ2-7
D gene: -
CDR3 DNA: TGCAGCGTTGAGCTGCAGGGGGGTGCCTACGAGCAGTACTTC
CDR3 protein: CSVELQGGAYEQYF

clone size: -
V gene: TRBV2
J gene: TRBJ1-5
D gene: TRBD1
CDR3 DNA: TGTGCCAGCAGTTGGGACAGCCTCAATCAGCCCCAGCATTTT
CDR3 protein: CASSWDSLNQPQHF

clone size: -
V gene: TRBV10-3
J gene: TRBJ1-5
D gene: -
CDR3 DNA: TGTGCCATCAGTGAAAACACGAGCAATCAGCCCCAGCATTTT
CDR3 protein: CAISENTSNQPQHF

clone size: once
V gene: TRBV12-3/TRBV12-4
J gene: TRBJ1-2
D gene: TRBD1
CDR3 DNA: TGTGCCAGCAGCCCGACAGGGGTAGATGGCTACACCTTC
CDR3 protein: CASSPTGVDGYTF

clone size: -
V gene: TRBV24-1
J gene: TRBJ2-5
D gene: TRBD2
CDR3 DNA: TGTGCCACCAGTGACTCCGGTCCCTCCGGGACTAGCGGTACCCAGTACTTC
CDR3 protein: CATSDSGPSGTSGTQYF

clone size: -
V gene: TRBV6-5
J gene: TRBJ2-5
D gene: -
CDR3 DNA: TGTGCCAGCAGTTACGGTCGTATAGAGGGTGGGGAGACCCAGTACTTC
CDR3 protein: CASSYGRIEGGETQYF

clone size: -
V gene: TRBV7-9
J gene: TRBJ2-7
D gene: -
CDR3 DNA: TGTGCCAGCAGCTTAGGACCTACTCAGGGTGGGTACGAGCAGTACTTC
CDR3 protein: CASSLGPTQGGYEQYF

clone size: -
V gene: TRBV3-1/TRBV3-2
J gene: TRBJ1-1
D gene: TRBD1
CDR3 DNA: TGTGCCAGCAAACTTCGGACAGGGTCTGAAGCTTTCTTT
CDR3 protein: CASKLRTGSEAFF

clone size: -
V gene: TRBV9
J gene: TRBJ2-3
D gene: TRBD2
CDR3 DNA: TGTGCCAGCAGCGTAGGGATAGCGGGGGTCACAGATACGCAGTATTTT
CDR3 protein: CASSVGIAGVTDTQYF

clone size: -
V gene: TRBV7-8
J gene: TRBJ2-7
D gene: TRBD2
CDR3 DNA: TGTGCCAGCAGCCAGGGACTAGCGGGGGGTAGGAGCTACGAGCAGTACTTC
CDR3 protein: CASSQGLAGGRSYEQYF

clone size: -
V gene: TRBV9
J gene: TRBJ2-3
D gene: -
CDR3 DNA: TGTGCCAGCAGCGTAGCACTAAACACAGATACGCAGTATTTT
CDR3 protein: CASSVALNTDTQYF

clone size: -
V gene: TRBV18
J gene: TRBJ1-1
D gene: -
CDR3 DNA: TGTGCCAGCTCCCCGGCCCAGGGGATGAACACTGAAGCTTTCTTT
CDR3 protein: CASSPAQGMNTEAFF

clone size: once
V gene: TRBV7-2
J gene: TRBJ2-7
D gene: -
CDR3 DNA: TGTGCCAGCAGCTCAACAGGGTACTACGAGCAGTACTTC
CDR3 protein: CASSSTGYYEQYF

clone size: -
V gene: TRBV28
J gene: TRBJ2-7
D gene: -
CDR3 DNA: TGTGCCAGCAGTTTAGTTCCCGACTCCCCGAGGTACGAGCAGTACTTC
CDR3 protein: CASSLVPDSPRYEQYF

clone size: -
V gene: TRBV2
J gene: TRBJ1-2
D gene: TRBD1
CDR3 DNA: TGTGCCAGCAGACAGGGGGCTCGAGGCTACACCTTC
CDR3 protein: CASRQGARGYTF

clone size: many
V gene: TRBV6-1
J gene: TRBJ2-1
D gene: -
CDR3 DNA: TGTGCCAGCAGTGAAGAAGAGGGTTCCCACAATGAGCAGTTCTTC
CDR3 protein: CASSEEEGSHNEQFF

clone size: -
V gene: TRBV5-5
J gene: TRBJ2-7
D gene: TRBD1
CDR3 DNA: TGTGCCAGCAGCTTGTCTTTGGGACAGGTTCAAGAGCAGTACTTC
CDR3 protein: CASSLSLGQVQEQYF

clone size: -
V gene: TRBV3-1/TRBV3-2
J gene: TRBJ1-6
D gene: -
CDR3 DNA: TGTGCCAGCAGCCAAGGGGGGGGTTCACCCCTCCACTTT
CDR3 protein: CASSQGGGSPLHF

clone size: -
V gene: TRBV4-3
J gene: TRBJ1-1
D gene: -
CDR3 DNA: TGCGCCAGCAGCCAAGCTAGTCGAGGGGGCACTGAAGCTTTCTTT
CDR3 protein: CASSQASRGGTEAFF

clone size: -
V gene: TRBV5-1
J gene: TRBJ2-5
D gene: -
CDR3 DNA: TGCGCCAGCAGCTGGGGGGCAGGGGGAAGTGAGACCCAGTACTTC
CDR3 protein: CASSWGAGGSETQYF

clone size: -
V gene: TRBV3-1/TRBV3-2
J gene: TRBJ1-2
D gene: -
CDR3 DNA: TGTGCCAGCAGCCAAGTAGTGCGGCACCACACCTTC
CDR3 protein: CASSQVVRHHTF

clone size: -
V gene: TRBV11-1
J gene: TRBJ1-1
D gene: TRBD1
CDR3 DNA: TGTGCCAGCAGCCTATCCGGGACAGGGGGCAAAGCTTTCTTT
CDR3 protein: CASSLSGTGGKAFF

clone size: -
V gene: TRBV7-9
J gene: TRBJ1-5
D gene: -
CDR3 DNA: TGTGCCAGCAGCTCAGGCGGGGGTTATCAGCCCCAGCATTTT
CDR3 protein: CASSSGGGYQPQHF

clone size: few
V gene: TRBV11-3
J gene: TRBJ2-7
D gene: TRBD1
CDR3 DNA: TGTGCCAGCAGCTTAGTGCCCCTGACAGGGTCCCGCACCTACGAGCAGTACTTC
CDR3 protein: CASSLVPLTGSRTYEQYF

clone size: once
V gene: TRBV11-2
J gene: TRBJ1-1
D gene: TRBD1
CDR3 DNA: TGTGCCAGCAGCTTACAACCGGGACAGGGCGAAGCTTTCTTT
CDR3 protein: CASSLQPGQGEAFF

clone size: -
V gene: TRBV3-1/TRBV3-2
J gene: TRBJ2-7
D gene: TRBD1
CDR3 DNA: TGTGCCAGCAGCTGGACAGGGGACGAGCAGTACTTC
CDR3 protein: CASSWTGDEQYF

clone size: -
V gene: TRBV7-2
J gene: TRBJ1-2
D gene: -
CDR3 DNA: TGTGCCAGCAGCTTAGGTTTCCTTAACTATGGCTACACCTTC
CDR3 protein: CASSLGFLNYGYTF

clone size: -
V gene: TRBV2
J gene: TRBJ2-2
D gene: TRBD1
CDR3 DNA: TGTGCCAGCAGTACCGGAGGACAGGGGAACACCGGGGAGCTGTTTTTT
CDR3 protein: CASSTGGQGNTGELFF

clone size: -
V gene: TRBV7-5
J gene: TRBJ2-7
D gene: -
CDR3 DNA: TGTGTCAGAAGCTTCCGGACAGGGCACTACGAGCAGTACTTC
CDR3 protein: CVRSFRTGHYEQYF

clone size: -
V gene: TRBV11-2
J gene: TRBJ2-5
D gene: -
CDR3 DNA: TGTGCCAGCAGCTTAGCCGTCCCGGAAGAGACCCAGTACTTC
CDR3 protein: CASSLAVPEETQYF